These 10 T cell receptor beta chains share one sample of origin, sequenced in a study of cytomegalovirus exposure and HLA in healthy donors (dated by TCRdb to the late 2010s). Libraries were constructed by the immunoSEQ multiplex PCR assay. For the multiplex PCR, a mixture combining 60 forward primers for TCR Vbeta segments and 13 reverse primers for TCR Jbeta segments was used. TCRdb retrieved this table from immuneACCESS and kept in-frame rearrangements only. Not all clones are present; in checked studies, unresolved V genes account for under half, and no reason is known for the remainder. This sample gives 150,000 to 200,000 clones in total; around 75% of them show up just once. The ten largest account for about 7.7% of the sample. Sequences were obtained from PBMCs. The receptors shown here come from a woman in her thirties or forties in good health and CMV-seropositive.

The rearrangement joins TRBV29-1 to TRBJ2-1; 10 bases line up with TRBD2. J was trimmed by 10 bases and V by 3 bases; bases with no gene match: 12. Germline V CDR1 and CDR2: SQVTM, ANQGSEA. The CDR3 loop spans 15 amino acids. The chain's CDR3 is CSVDAGLAGVGEQFF. CDR3 coding DNA: TGCAGCGTTGATGCGGGGCTAGCGGGAGTAGGGGAGCAGTTCTTC.

This clone was seen just once. The chain links TRBV5-1 to TRBJ2-6, with TRBD1 identical over 9 bases. CDR1 is SGHRS and CDR2 is YFSETQ in the germline V gene. There are 17 residues in the CDR3. The J segment lost 2 bases and the V segment lost 2 bases, leaving 5 bases of the junction unmatched. CDR3 amino acids: CASSFTGGVPGANVLTF. For the CDR3, the DNA is TGCGCCAGCAGCTTTACAGGGGGCGTCCCTGGGGCCAACGTCCTGACTTTC.

This chain links TRBV19 with TRBJ2-5; 7 positions agree with TRBD1. The length of the CDR3 is 14 residues. V shed 3 bases and J 2 bases; nucleotides not matched to a gene: 3. Germline V lookup: CDR1 LNHDA, CDR2 SQIVND (reference sequence). The CDR3 loop is CASSIRQGQETQYF. CDR3 DNA sequence: TGTGCCAGTAGTATTAGACAGGGACAAGAGACCCAGTACTTC. Complete variable domain (other parts from reference TRBV19 and TRBJ2-5): DGGITQSPKYLFRKEGQNVTLSCEQNLNHDAMYWYRQDPGQGLRLIYYSQIVNDFQKGDIAEGYSVSREKKESFPLTVTSAQKNPTAFYLCASSIRQGQETQYFGPGTRLLVL.

V usage is TRBV30 and J usage is TRBJ2-5; weak D call: TRBD2 (6 bases). CDR3 length: 15 residues. From germline, CDR1 is GTSNPN and CDR2 SVGIG (reference sequence). V lost 3 bases and J lost 5, with 19 bases in between. The CDR3 here is CAWSRPRGYGETQYF. For the CDR3, the DNA is TGTGCCTGGAGCAGACCCCGGGGGTATGGGGAGACCCAGTACTTC.

This sequence joins TRBV7-2 and TRBJ1-5; no reliable D call. Germline V lookup: CDR1 SGHTA, CDR2 FQGNSA. The V gene lost 5 bases and the J gene lost 3 bases, with 5 bases spanning the gap. The CDR3 spans 12 residues. The CDR3, as DNA: TGTGCCAGCAGCCCCATCAATCAGCCCCAGCATTTT. Translating it yields CASSPINQPQHF.

In this sample, this clone turned up once. This chain links TRBV28 with TRBJ2-7, with 8 bases aligning to TRBD2. V shed 7 bases, J shed 4 bases, and the junction held 6 bases outside the gene matches. CDR3 length: 13 amino acids. CDR1 MDHEN and CDR2 SYDVKM come from the germline V gene. The DNA for the CDR3 is TGTGCCAGCACAGCGGGGGCCCCGTACGAGCAGTACTTC. This encodes CASTAGAPYEQYF. Looking up the rest from reference TRBV28 and TRBJ2-7 gives the full variable domain: DVKVTQSSRYLVKRTGEKVFLECVQDMDHENMFWYRQDPGLGLRLIYFSYDVKMKEKGDIPEGYSVSREKKERFSLILESASTNQTSMYLCASTAGAPYEQYFGPGTRLTVT.

The CDR3 loop reads CASSLDRGEYF. As DNA, the CDR3 is TGCGCCAGCAGCTTGGACAGGGGAGAGTATTTT. The chain employs TRBV5-1 and TRBJ2-3; 7 nucleotides line up with TRBD1. CDR3 length: 11 residues. From germline, CDR1 is SGHRS and CDR2 YFSETQ. Trimming at V came to 0 bases and at J to 13 bases, leaving 2 bases not matched to a gene.

The V and J genes are TRBV28 and TRBJ2-2; no clear D. The germline gives CDR1 MDHEN, CDR2 SYDVKM. V dropped 3 bases and J dropped 6 bases, with 5 bases sitting between them. The length of the CDR3 is 12 residues. CDR3 in amino acids: CASSFASGELFF. In DNA form, the CDR3 reads TGTGCCAGCAGTTTTGCGTCCGGGGAGCTGTTTTTT.

The rearrangement links TRBV5-8 to TRBJ1-2; 9 bases are a match to TRBD1. Losses at the gene ends were 1 base for V and 8 bases for J; bases not matched to a gene: 6. This CDR3 contains 14 residues. In germline, CDR1 is SGHTS, CDR2 YDEGEE. CDR3 amino acids: CASSLLQGAEGYTF. Written as DNA, the CDR3 is TGTGCCAGCAGCTTGCTACAGGGGGCTGAGGGCTACACCTTC.

V usage is TRBV27 and J usage is TRBJ1-6; D is undetermined. The CDR3 runs 16 residues. Trimming took 1 base from V and 7 from J, leaving 14 bases between them. The germline V gene has CDR1 MNHEY and CDR2 SMNVEV (reference sequence). The CDR3 sequence: CASSLYPAPGNSPLHF. Here the CDR3 DNA reads TGTGCCAGCAGTTTATACCCGGCCCCCGGGAATTCACCCCTCCACTTT.